The clone carrying this T cell receptor beta chain has only a few counts. The antigen is unknown. Germline CDR1 and CDR2: MNHEY and SMNVEV (reference sequence). This CDR3 is 13 amino acids long. Amplification used 60 Vbeta primers and 13 Jbeta primers. The method was immunoSEQ multiplex PCR; TCRdb's version includes in-frame clones alone and lacks a portion of them. Altogether approximately 220,000 clones are present, approximately 83% being singletons, with the ten largest covering 0.71%. These data are taken from a study of cytomegalovirus exposure and HLA in healthy donors. Overall study results and limits: An apparent linkage of common viral pathogens to several of the most significant clusters emerged in a later analysis. The majority of CMV-associated TCR beta chains were reported as apparently HLA-restricted in a later analysis.

The chain is built from TRBV27 and TRBJ2-5; possibly TRBD1 for D (6 bases). The J call may not be correct, given that the DNA end is closer to TRBJ2-7. This sequence was found in a boy aged 2-15 years in good health and CMV-seronegative. Sequenced input: PBMCs. The CDR3 is CASSPQTGYEQYF. In nucleotides, the CDR3 is TGTGCCAGCAGTCCCCAGACAGGCTACGAGCAGTACTTC.